This TCR beta chain was sequenced during a study of blood T cell repertoires in COVID-19. Sequencing was performed with immunoSEQ multiplex PCR; in TCRdb, only in-frame clones are kept and a portion is missing. Among roughly 330,000 clones, about 86% were seen once, and the ten largest hold 1.2%. The CDR3 runs to 13 residues. The trim removed 1 base at V and 10 bases at J, leaving 3 bases unmatched. Germline CDR1 reads SEHNR; CDR2 reads FQNEAQ (reference sequence). This clonotype was obtained from a woman aged 50 to 60 with acute or convalescent COVID-19. This chain joins TRBV7-9 and TRBJ2-1, with 8 bases identical to TRBD2. Material: peripheral blood. The CDR3 DNA sequence: TGTGCCAGCAGCTTAGAGGGACTAGTCGAGCAGTTCTTC. It is translated as CASSLEGLVEQFF.